These 4 T cell receptor beta chains came from one sample sequenced in a study of cytomegalovirus exposure and HLA in healthy donors (dated by TCRdb to 2016 to 2017). The method behind the library was the immunoSEQ multiplex PCR assay. For the multiplex PCR, a mixture combining 60 forward primers for TCR Vbeta segments and 13 reverse primers for TCR Jbeta segments was used. The source is immuneACCESS, and TCRdb retained only in-frame sequences with V and J called. Part of the clones is not carried over; for the studies checked, unresolved V genes explain less than half of this, and the remainder is unexplained. The sample yields approximately 100,000 clones; 65% to 80% were counted once. The top ten hold about a tenth of the sample. Sequencing input: PBMCs. These receptor sequences come from a middle-aged man in good health and CMV-seropositive.

This chain links TRBV4-3 with TRBJ2-7; D is possibly TRBD2 (7 bases). Trimming took 0 bases from V and 2 from J, leaving 11 bases between them. This CDR3 contains 15 residues. CDR1 is LGHNA and CDR2 is YSLEER in the germline V gene. The CDR3 nucleotides are TGCGCCAGCAGCCAAGAAGGCGGGGGCACCTACGAGCAGTACTTC. This encodes CASSQEGGGTYEQYF.

The chain links TRBV5-5 to TRBJ2-3; 10 nucleotides match TRBD2. Germline CDR1 SGHKS, CDR2 YYEKEE (reference sequence). CDR3 length: 15 residues. V was pared by 4 bases and J by 4 bases, with 6 bases of the junction left unmatched. The CDR3 nucleotides read TGTGCCAGCAGCCCAGCGGGGGGGTTTGCAGATACGCAGTATTTT. Translated, it gives CASSPAGGFADTQYF.

The CDR3 region has the DNA TGTGCCACCAGCACCGGACAGGGGGTTGGACAGCCCCAGCATTTT. Protein: CATSTGQGVGQPQHF. The J gene is TRBJ1-5, the V gene TRBV15; 10 nucleotides align to TRBD1. Per germline, CDR1 LNHNV and CDR2 YYDKDF (reference sequence). The V gene end was trimmed by 4 bases and the J gene end by 7 bases; junction bases not matched to a gene: 7. This CDR3 is 15 amino acids long.

V usage is TRBV19 and J usage is TRBJ1-6; D unresolved. V shed 8 bases and J shed 0 bases, with 8 bases lying between them. Germline assignment: CDR1 LNHDA and CDR2 SQIVND (reference sequence). This CDR3 has 14 amino acids. CDR3 in DNA: TGTGCCAGTTTAGGGAGCTCCTATAATTCACCCCTCCACTTT. It specifies CASLGSSYNSPLHF.